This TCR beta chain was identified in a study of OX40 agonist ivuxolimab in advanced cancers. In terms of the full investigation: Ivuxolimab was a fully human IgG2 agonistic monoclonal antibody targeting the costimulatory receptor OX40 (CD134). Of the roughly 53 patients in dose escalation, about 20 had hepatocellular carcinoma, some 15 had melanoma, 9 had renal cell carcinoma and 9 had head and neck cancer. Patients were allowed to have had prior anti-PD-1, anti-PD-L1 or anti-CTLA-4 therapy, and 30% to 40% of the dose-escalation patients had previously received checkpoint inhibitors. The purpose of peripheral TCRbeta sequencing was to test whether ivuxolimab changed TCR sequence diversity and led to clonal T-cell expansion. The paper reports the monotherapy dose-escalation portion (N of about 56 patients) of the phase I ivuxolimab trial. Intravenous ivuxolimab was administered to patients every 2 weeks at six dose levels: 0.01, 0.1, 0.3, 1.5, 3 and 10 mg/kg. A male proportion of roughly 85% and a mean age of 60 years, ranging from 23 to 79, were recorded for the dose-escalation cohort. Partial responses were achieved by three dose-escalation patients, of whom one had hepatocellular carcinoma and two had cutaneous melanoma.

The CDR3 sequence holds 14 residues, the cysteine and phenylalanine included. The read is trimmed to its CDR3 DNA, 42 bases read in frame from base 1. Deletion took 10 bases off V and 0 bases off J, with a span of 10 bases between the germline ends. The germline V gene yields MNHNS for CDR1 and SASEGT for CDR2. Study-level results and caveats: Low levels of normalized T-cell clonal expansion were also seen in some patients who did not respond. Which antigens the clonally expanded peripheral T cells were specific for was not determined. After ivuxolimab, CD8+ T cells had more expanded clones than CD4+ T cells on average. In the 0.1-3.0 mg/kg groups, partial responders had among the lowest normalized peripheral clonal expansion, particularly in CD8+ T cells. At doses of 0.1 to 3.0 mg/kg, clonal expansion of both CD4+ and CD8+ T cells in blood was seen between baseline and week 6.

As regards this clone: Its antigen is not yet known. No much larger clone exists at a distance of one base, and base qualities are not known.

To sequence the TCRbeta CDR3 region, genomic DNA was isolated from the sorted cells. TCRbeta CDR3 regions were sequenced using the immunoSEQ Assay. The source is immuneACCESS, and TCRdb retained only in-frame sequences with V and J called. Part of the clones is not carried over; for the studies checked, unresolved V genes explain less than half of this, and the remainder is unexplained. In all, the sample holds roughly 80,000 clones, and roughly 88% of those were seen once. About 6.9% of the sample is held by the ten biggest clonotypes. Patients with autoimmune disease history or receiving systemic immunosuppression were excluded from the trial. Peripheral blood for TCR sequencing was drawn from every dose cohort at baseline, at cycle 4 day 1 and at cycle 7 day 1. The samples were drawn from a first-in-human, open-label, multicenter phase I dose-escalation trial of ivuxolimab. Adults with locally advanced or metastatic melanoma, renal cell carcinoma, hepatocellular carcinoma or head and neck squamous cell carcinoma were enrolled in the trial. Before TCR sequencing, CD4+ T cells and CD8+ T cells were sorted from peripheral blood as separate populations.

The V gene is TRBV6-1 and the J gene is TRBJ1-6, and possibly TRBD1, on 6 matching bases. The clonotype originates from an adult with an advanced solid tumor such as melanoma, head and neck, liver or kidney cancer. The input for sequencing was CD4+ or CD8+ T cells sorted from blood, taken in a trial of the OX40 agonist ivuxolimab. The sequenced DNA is TGTGCCACCACAGGGAGCTCCTATAATTCACCCCTCCACTTT. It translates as CATTGSSYNSPLHF.